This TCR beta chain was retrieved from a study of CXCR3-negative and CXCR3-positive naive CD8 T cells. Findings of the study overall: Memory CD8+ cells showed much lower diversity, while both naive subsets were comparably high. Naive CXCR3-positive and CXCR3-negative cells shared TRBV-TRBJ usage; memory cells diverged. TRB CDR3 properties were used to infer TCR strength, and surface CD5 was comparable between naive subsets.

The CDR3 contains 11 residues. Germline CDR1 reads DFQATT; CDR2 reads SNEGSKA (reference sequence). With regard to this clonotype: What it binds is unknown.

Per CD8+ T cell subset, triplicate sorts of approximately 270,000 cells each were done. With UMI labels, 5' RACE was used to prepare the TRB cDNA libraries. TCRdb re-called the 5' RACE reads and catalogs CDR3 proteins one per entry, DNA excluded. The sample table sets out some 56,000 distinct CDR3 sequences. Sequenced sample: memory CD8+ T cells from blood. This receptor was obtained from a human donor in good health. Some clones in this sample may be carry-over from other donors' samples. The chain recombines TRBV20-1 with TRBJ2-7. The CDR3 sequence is CSVRGPYEQYF.